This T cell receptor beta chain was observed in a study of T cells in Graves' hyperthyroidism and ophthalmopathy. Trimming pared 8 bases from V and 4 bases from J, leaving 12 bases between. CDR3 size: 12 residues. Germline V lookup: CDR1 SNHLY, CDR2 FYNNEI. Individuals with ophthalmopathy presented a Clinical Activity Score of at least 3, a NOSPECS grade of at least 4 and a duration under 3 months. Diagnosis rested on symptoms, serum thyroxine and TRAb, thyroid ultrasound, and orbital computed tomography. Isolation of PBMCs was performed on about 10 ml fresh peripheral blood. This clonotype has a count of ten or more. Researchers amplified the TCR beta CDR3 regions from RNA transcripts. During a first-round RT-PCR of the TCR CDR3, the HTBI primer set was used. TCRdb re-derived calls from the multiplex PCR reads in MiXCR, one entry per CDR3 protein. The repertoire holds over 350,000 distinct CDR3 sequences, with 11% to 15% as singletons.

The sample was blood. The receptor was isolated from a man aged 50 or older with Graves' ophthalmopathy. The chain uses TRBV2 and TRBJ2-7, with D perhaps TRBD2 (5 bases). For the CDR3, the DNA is TGTGCCAGCGGGAGTGTATCTTACGAGCAGTACTTC. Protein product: CASGSVSYEQYF.